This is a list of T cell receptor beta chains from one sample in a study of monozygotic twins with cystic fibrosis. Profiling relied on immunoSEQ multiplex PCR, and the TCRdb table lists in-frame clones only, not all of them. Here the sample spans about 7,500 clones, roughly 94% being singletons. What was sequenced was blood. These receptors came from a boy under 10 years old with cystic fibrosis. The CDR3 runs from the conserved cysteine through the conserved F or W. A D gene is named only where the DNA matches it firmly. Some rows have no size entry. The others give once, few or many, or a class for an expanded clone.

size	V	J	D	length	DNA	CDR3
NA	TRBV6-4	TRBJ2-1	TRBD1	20	TGTGCCAGCAGAGTCTTCCGGAGTGGGGCTTCCGGGACAGGATACAATGAGCAGTTCTTC	CASRVFRSGASGTGYNEQFF
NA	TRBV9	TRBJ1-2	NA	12	TGTGCCAGCAGCGGACAGGCGGGGGGCTACACCTTC	CASSGQAGGYTF
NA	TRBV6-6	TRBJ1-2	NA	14	TGTGCCAGCAGCCCTGCCGGACAGCTCTATGGCTACACCTTC	CASSPAGQLYGYTF
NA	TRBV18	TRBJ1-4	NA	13	TGTGCCAGCTCACCGAACGAGGAAGAAAAACTGTTTTTT	CASSPNEEEKLFF
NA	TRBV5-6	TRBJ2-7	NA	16	TGTGCCAGCAGCTTGGACGGACTAGGGGGTTTAACCGAGCAGTACTTC	CASSLDGLGGLTEQYF
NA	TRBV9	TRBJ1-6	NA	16	TGTGCCAGCAGCGTCGGGACCCCTAGACCAAATTCACCCCTCCACTTT	CASSVGTPRPNSPLHF
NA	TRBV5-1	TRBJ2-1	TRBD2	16	TGCGCCAGCAGGCCCCCCCGGGTAGCGGGGCTAAATGAGCAGTTCTTC	CASRPPRVAGLNEQFF
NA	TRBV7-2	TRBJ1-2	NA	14	TGTGCCAGCAGCCCAGGACCGACTAACTATGGCTACACCTTC	CASSPGPTNYGYTF
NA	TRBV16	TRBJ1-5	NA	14	TGTGCCAGCAGCCAAGACAAGTCTCCTCAGCCCCAGCATTTT	CASSQDKSPQPQHF
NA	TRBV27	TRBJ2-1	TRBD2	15	TGTGCCAGCAGTTTCCGGGGGGATAGCTACAATGAGCAGTTCTTC	CASSFRGDSYNEQFF
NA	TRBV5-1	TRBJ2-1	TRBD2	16	TGCGCCAGCAGCCGCAAAGGGACTAGCGACTACAATGAGCAGTTCTTC	CASSRKGTSDYNEQFF
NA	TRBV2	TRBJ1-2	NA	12	TGTGCCAGCAGCCTGGGACTCCACCCTAGGACCTTC	CASSLGLHPRTF
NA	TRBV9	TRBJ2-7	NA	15	TGTGCCAGCAGCGTAGGGGAGACAGCCGGCTACGAGCAGTACTTC	CASSVGETAGYEQYF
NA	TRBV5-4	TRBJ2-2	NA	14	TGTGCCAGCAGCTTCGACCAGAACACCGGGGAGCTGTTTTTT	CASSFDQNTGELFF
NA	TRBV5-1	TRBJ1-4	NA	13	TGCGCCAGCAGCCCCAGAAAGGATGAAAAACTGTTTTTT	CASSPRKDEKLFF
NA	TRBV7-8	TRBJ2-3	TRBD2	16	TGTGCCAGCAATGAAGGGGGACTAGTGAGCACAGATACGCAGTATTTT	CASNEGGLVSTDTQYF
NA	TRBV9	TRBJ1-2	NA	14	TGTGCCAGCAGCGTAGCTGGAGGGCCTGGTGGCTACACCTTC	CASSVAGGPGGYTF
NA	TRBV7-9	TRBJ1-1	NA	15	TGTGCCAGCAGCCCCTATCTCACTAAGACGGATGAAGCTTTCTTT	CASSPYLTKTDEAFF
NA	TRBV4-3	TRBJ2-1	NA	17	TGCGCCAGCAGCCCTCAGGGCCCCTCCCATTACTACAATGAGCAGTTCTTC	CASSPQGPSHYYNEQFF
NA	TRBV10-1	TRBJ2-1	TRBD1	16	TGCGCCAGCAGTGAATCGGGACAGGCGTCCCTCAATGAGCAGTTCTTC	CASSESGQASLNEQFF
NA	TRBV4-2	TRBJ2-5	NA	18	TGTGCCAGCAGCCGATCTACCGGGGAGGGGGCGAGACAAGAGACCCAGTACTTC	CASSRSTGEGARQETQYF
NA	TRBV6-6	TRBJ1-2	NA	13	TGTGCCAGCAGCGCAGGACAGAACTATGGCTACACCTTC	CASSAGQNYGYTF
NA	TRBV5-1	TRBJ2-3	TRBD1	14	TGCGCCAGCAGCTTACAGGGGCAGGCAGATACGCAGTATTTT	CASSLQGQADTQYF
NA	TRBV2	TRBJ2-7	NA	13	TGTGCCAGCAGTGAGCTGGGGCCCTACGAGCAGTACTTC	CASSELGPYEQYF
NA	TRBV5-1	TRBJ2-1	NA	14	TGCGCCAGCAGCTTGGAGGTTCTCACGAGGTTGCAGTTCTTC	CASSLEVLTRLQFF
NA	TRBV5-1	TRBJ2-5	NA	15	TGCGCCAGCAGCTTGGGAGACACGTTCAGAGAGACCCAGTACTTC	CASSLGDTFRETQYF
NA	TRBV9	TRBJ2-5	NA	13	TGTGCCAGCAGCGTAGACAATTGGGAGACCCAGTACTTC	CASSVDNWETQYF
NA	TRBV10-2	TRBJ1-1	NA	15	TGCGCCAGCAGTGAAATATGGGGGAAGAACACTGAAGCTTTCTTT	CASSEIWGKNTEAFF
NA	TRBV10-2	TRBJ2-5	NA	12	TGCGCCAGCCGTCCAGGCCAAGAGACCCAGTACTTC	CASRPGQETQYF
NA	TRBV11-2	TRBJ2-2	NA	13	TGTGCCAGCAGGGGCCACGACACCGGGGAGCTGTTTTTT	CASRGHDTGELFF
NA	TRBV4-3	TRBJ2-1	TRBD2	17	TGCGCCAGCAGCCAAGATAGGGGACTAGCGGACTACAATGAGCAGTTCTTC	CASSQDRGLADYNEQFF
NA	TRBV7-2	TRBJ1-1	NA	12	TGTGCCAGCAGCCGGTGGAGGACTGAAGCTTTCTTT	CASSRWRTEAFF
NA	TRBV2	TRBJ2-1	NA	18	TGTGCCAGCAGTGAAAAGGGTAGTGAGATTGCGGTCGGCGATGAGCAGTTCTTC	CASSEKGSEIAVGDEQFF
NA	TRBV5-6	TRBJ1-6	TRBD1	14	TGTGCCAGCAGCTTAAGGGGCCCGGACAGGGACTTGGACTTT	CASSLRGPDRDLDF
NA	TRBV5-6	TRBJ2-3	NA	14	TGTGCCAGCAGCTTGGCGGGGTCGGCAGATACGCAGTATTTT	CASSLAGSADTQYF
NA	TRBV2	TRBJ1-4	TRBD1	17	TGTGCCAGCAACGAACCGGGACAGGGGTTTCTTGGAGAAAAACTGTTTTTT	CASNEPGQGFLGEKLFF
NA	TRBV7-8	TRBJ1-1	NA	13	TGTGCCAGCAGCTTAGGTCGACAGGAAGAAGCTTTCTTT	CASSLGRQEEAFF
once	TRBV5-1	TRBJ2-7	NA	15	TGCGCCAGCAGCTATCCCCCGGGTTTGATGAGCGAGCAGTACTTC	CASSYPPGLMSEQYF
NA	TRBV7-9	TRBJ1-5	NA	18	TGTGCCAGCAGCTTAGGGGGCATCGGAAGTTTGAACAATCAGCCCCAGCATTTT	CASSLGGIGSLNNQPQHF
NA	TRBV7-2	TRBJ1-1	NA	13	TGTGCCAGCAGCTTAGGGCAGAACACTGAAGCTTTCTTT	CASSLGQNTEAFF
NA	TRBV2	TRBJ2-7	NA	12	TGTGCCGGAAACGGACAGAACTACGAGCAGTACTTC	CAGNGQNYEQYF
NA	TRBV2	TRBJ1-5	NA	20	TGTGCCAGCAGTAGAATTCCACGGGCTGGAAGTTCTGATTCCCATCAGCCCCAGCATTTT	CASSRIPRAGSSDSHQPQHF
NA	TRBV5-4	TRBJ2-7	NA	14	TGTGCCAGCAGCACAGGGTTAAGGGCTTACGAGCAGTACTTC	CASSTGLRAYEQYF
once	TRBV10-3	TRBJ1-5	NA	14	TGTGCCATCAGTGATAAGAGTAGCAATCAGCCCCAGCATTTT	CAISDKSSNQPQHF
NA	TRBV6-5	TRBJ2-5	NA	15	TGTGCCAGCACTGGATCTGGACAGACTCGGAGGACCCAGTACTTC	CASTGSGQTRRTQYF
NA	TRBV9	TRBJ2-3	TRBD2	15	TGTGCCAGCAGCGGGACTACGGGGGGGCCGGATACGCAGTATTTT	CASSGTTGGPDTQYF
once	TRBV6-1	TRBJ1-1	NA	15	TGTGCCAGCAGTGACGAGGGTAGGGTGAACACTGAAGCTTTCTTT	CASSDEGRVNTEAFF
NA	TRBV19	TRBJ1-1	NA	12	TGTGCCAGCAGTATCGTAGCGGCTGAAGCTTTCTTT	CASSIVAAEAFF
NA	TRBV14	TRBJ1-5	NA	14	TGTGCCAGCAGCCCACAGGGAAGAAATCAGCCCCAGCATTTT	CASSPQGRNQPQHF
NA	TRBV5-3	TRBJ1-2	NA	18	TGTGCCAGAAGCTTGTTAGGACACCTCCCCTGGGACAACTATGGCTACACCTTC	CARSLLGHLPWDNYGYTF
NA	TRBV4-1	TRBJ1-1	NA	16	TGCGCCAGCAGTCCGTTGCGGGCAGGGGCATTCAAGGAGGCTTTCTTT	CASSPLRAGAFKEAFF
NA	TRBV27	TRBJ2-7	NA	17	TGTGCCAGCAGTTTATTAGGCGGTAGGGGGGTCCCCTACGAGCAGTACTTC	CASSLLGGRGVPYEQYF
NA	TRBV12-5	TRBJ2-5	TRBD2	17	TGTGCTAGTGGTTTGCAACTGACTAGCGGGGGGATAGAGACCCAGTACTTC	CASGLQLTSGGIETQYF